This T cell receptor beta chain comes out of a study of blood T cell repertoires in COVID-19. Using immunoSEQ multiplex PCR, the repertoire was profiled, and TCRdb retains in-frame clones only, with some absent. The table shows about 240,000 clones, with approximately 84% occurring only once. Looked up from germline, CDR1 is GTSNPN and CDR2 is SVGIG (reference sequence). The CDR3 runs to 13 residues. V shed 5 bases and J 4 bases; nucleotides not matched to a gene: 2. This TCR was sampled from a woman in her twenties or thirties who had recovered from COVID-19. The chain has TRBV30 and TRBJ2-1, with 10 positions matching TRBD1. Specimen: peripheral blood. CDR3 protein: CAWGTGVYNEQFF. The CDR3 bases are TGTGCCTGGGGGACAGGGGTTTACAATGAGCAGTTCTTC.